The clone carrying this T cell receptor beta chain was found many times. The data stem from a study of T-cell reconstitution after alpha-beta-depleted transplantation in children. This CDR3 region has 16 residues. Per the germline V gene, CDR1 is SEHNR and CDR2 is FQNEAQ (reference sequence). V lost 4 bases and J lost 4, with 20 bases in between. Unique molecular identifiers were built into the TCRbeta library. TCRdb re-called the PCR reads through MiXCR, storing one row per CDR3 protein. This sample has 90,000 to 130,000 distinct CDR3 sequences, with almost 6.5% found just once. This clonotype was obtained from a male patient between 2 and 15 years old who had a stem cell transplant for acute lymphoblastic leukemia, so the T cells may come from the graft donor. The J gene is TRBJ2-7, the V gene TRBV7-9; D unresolved. The sequences come from PBMCs, mostly from graft donor cells, collected 360 days after TCRalphabeta/CD19-depleted stem cell transplant. CDR3 amino acids: CASSSDTDPITYEQYF. CDR3 nucleotides: TGTGCCAGCAGCTCAGATACAGACCCCATTACTTACGAGCAGTACTTC. The variable domain in full, completed from reference TRBV7-9 and TRBJ2-7, reads DTGVSQNPRHKITKRGQNVTFRCDPISEHNRLYWYRQTLGQGPEFLTYFQNEAQLEKSRLLSDRFSAERPKGSFSTLEIQRTEQGDSAMYLCASSSDTDPITYEQYFGPGTRLTVT.